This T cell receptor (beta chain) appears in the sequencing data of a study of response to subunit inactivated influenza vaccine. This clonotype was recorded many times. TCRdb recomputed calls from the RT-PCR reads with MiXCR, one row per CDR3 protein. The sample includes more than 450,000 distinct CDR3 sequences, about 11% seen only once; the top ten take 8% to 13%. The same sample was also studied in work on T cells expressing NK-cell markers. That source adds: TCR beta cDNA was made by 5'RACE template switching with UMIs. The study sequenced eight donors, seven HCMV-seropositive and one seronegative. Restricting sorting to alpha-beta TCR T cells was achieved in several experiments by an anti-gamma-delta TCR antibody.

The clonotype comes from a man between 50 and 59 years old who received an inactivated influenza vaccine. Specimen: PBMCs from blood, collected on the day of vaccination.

The CDR3 loop reads CASSLGTGEQFF. DNA for the CDR3: TGCGCCAGCAGCTTGGGTACAGGGGAGCAGTTCTTC. The V and J genes are TRBV5-1 and TRBJ2-1; D is possibly TRBD1 (6 bases). The CDR3 consists of 12 residues. The ends were cut back, 0 bases at V and 10 bases at J, with 8 bases in the middle. Germline CDR1 reads SGHRS; CDR2 reads YFSETQ.